A selection of T cell receptor beta chains follows, all from one sample in a study of shared clonotypes between healthy human individuals. The data were produced by immunoSEQ multiplex PCR, yet TCRdb's version contains in-frame clones alone and is incomplete. Among roughly 1,000,000 clones listed, about 84% were seen once. The sample taken for sequencing was memory CD4+ T cells from PBMCs. These receptors all stem from a man aged 18 to 29 in good health. Some clones in this sample may be carry-over from other donors' samples. Both conserved end residues are part of each CDR3. Only part of the rows carry a size: once, few, many, or a class if the clone is expanded.

j_gene: TRBJ2-5
abundance: NA
v_gene: TRBV12-5
len: 13
CDR3aa: CASGLSVTDVQYF

j_gene: TRBJ1-5
abundance: NA
v_gene: TRBV28
len: 15
CDR3aa: CASSLVRGGNQPQHF

j_gene: TRBJ2-7
abundance: once
v_gene: TRBV4-3
len: 15
CDR3aa: CASSQEGGPAREQYF

j_gene: TRBJ2-3
abundance: NA
v_gene: TRBV4-1
len: 19
CDR3aa: CASSLRTGWREGLLYTQYF

j_gene: TRBJ2-4
abundance: NA
v_gene: TRBV30
len: 11
CDR3aa: CAGHRGDIQYF

j_gene: TRBJ2-1
abundance: NA
v_gene: TRBV7-3
len: 14
CDR3aa: CASSFLNLGNEQFF

j_gene: TRBJ2-1
abundance: NA
v_gene: TRBV20-1
len: 11
CDR3aa: CSARWFDEQFF

j_gene: TRBJ2-1
abundance: NA
v_gene: TRBV11-1
len: 15
CDR3aa: CASSPVGNSYNEQFF

j_gene: TRBJ1-3
abundance: NA
v_gene: TRBV6-5
len: 15
CDR3aa: CASKRTGRSGNTIYF

j_gene: TRBJ1-2
abundance: NA
v_gene: TRBV30
len: 12
CDR3aa: CAGGAGRYGYTF

j_gene: TRBJ2-1
abundance: NA
v_gene: TRBV28
len: 14
CDR3aa: CASHTSGRYNEQFF